The 13 T cell receptor beta chains below all came from one sample that was sequenced in a study of blood T cells in healthy people across ages. The authors ran a second PCR of about 6 to 12 cycles using a sample-barcoded 5' primer and a J-beta primer mix. TCRdb re-derived calls from the 5' RACE reads in MiXCR, one entry per CDR3 protein. The sample holds approximately 820,000 distinct CDR3 sequences, under 55% seen once. Sequenced sample: blood. The receptors were gathered from a man aged 60-69 years in good health.

This clonotype was seen only once. The CDR3 reads CASSLVGIRNTEAFF. DNA for the CDR3: TGTGCCAGCAGCTTAGTCGGGATAAGGAACACTGAAGCTTTCTTT. The rearrangement links TRBV7-9 to TRBJ1-1, with no clear D. Trimming pared 1 base from V and 1 base from J, leaving 10 bases between. The CDR3 totals 15 residues. Germline lookup yields CDR1 SEHNR and CDR2 FQNEAQ (reference sequence).

The V and J genes are TRBV6-6 and TRBJ2-3, with TRBD2 matching 9 bases. The CDR3 extends over 16 amino acids. Germline CDR1 is MNHNY and CDR2 is SVGAGI (reference sequence). Losses at the gene ends were 2 bases for V and 2 bases for J; bases not matched to a gene: 5. The CDR3, as DNA: TGTGCCAGCAGTTACGGGCCTAGCGGGGACACAGATACGCAGTATTTT. Translated: CASSYGPSGDTDTQYF.

The V gene is TRBV11-2, the J gene TRBJ2-1; the D gene is possibly TRBD1 (6 bases). The CDR3 sequence is 13 residues long. From germline, CDR1 is SGHAT and CDR2 FQNNGV. V lost 5 bases and J 10 bases, leaving 15 bases between the germline ends. The CDR3 DNA sequence: TGTGCCAGCAGCCCAAGTAACACAGGGGAGCAGTTCTTC. Protein product: CASSPSNTGEQFF.

The chain uses TRBV20-1 and TRBJ2-1; 9 bases are a match to TRBD2. Losses at the gene ends were 5 bases for V and 3 bases for J; bases not matched to a gene: 5. The CDR3 totals 14 residues. CDR1 is DFQATT, CDR2 SNEGSKA, per germline (reference sequence). The CDR3 DNA sequence: TGCAGTGCTCTAGCGGGGTATCGCTACAATGAGCAGTTCTTC. Translation gives CSALAGYRYNEQFF.

This clonotype was seen more than once but under ten times. The gene calls are TRBV27 and TRBJ2-1; TRBD1 or TRBD2 may be the D gene (7 bases each). V lost 0 bases, J lost 3 bases, and 12 bases lay in between. Germline loops: CDR1 MNHEY, CDR2 SMNVEV (reference sequence). The length of the CDR3 is 16 residues. The CDR3: CASSLSDRDYYNEQFF. The DNA for the CDR3 is TGTGCCAGCAGTTTATCCGACAGGGACTACTACAATGAGCAGTTCTTC.

J is TRBJ2-7 and V is TRBV7-2, with a weak D call TRBD1 (6 bases). CDR1 and CDR2 (germline): SGHTA, FQGNSA. V lost 1 base and J 5 bases, leaving 12 bases between the germline ends. There are 14 residues in the CDR3. The CDR3 protein is CASSLGRQVHEQYF. The DNA for the CDR3 is TGTGCCAGCAGCTTAGGTCGACAGGTCCACGAGCAGTACTTC.

This clonotype was seen more than once but under ten times. One end of the junction is discordant with germline, which a read error may explain. The chain recombines TRBV7-9 with TRBJ2-5, with 7 positions matching TRBD1. Germline CDR1 SEHNR, CDR2 FQNEAQ (reference sequence). The CDR3 has 13 residues. The CDR3 sequence is CASSTGQQVTQYF. DNA of the CDR3: TGTGCCAGCAGCACGGGACAGCAAGTGACCCAGTACTTC.

The rearrangement uses TRBV5-1 and TRBJ2-1, with 8 bases aligning to TRBD1. The V gene's germline CDR1 is SGHRS and CDR2 YFSETQ. This CDR3 has 18 amino acids. V was pared by 6 bases and J by 6 bases, with 20 bases of the junction left unmatched. The CDR3 here is CASIITRSQGGAPNEQFF. The CDR3 coding sequence is TGCGCCAGCATCATTACCCGATCACAGGGGGGTGCCCCCAATGAGCAGTTCTTC. The whole variable domain, remainder taken from reference TRBV5-1 and TRBJ2-1, is KAGVTQTPRYLIKTRGQQVTLSCSPISGHRSVSWYQQTPGQGLQFLFEYFSETQRNKGNFPGRFSGRQFSNSRSEMNVSTLELGDSALYLCASIITRSQGGAPNEQFFGPGTRLTVL.

This sequence joins TRBV10-2 and TRBJ2-1; TRBD2 matches at 7 bases. CDR3 length: 12 residues. J was trimmed by 6 bases and V by 4 bases; bases with no gene match: 0. Germline assignment: CDR1 WSHSY and CDR2 SAAADI. The CDR3 loop reads CASSGEGNEQFF. The DNA of the CDR3 is TGCGCCAGCAGTGGGGAGGGCAATGAGCAGTTCTTC.

This clonotype was seen a few times. The chain couples TRBV5-1 to TRBJ2-5, with D uncertain. Germline V gene sequence: CDR1 SGHRS, CDR2 YFSETQ. Trimming stripped 1 base from V and 5 bases from J, with 9 bases between. CDR3 length: 13 residues. The CDR3 DNA reads as TGCGCCAGCAGCTTGATCGTTGAGGAGACCCAGTACTTC. Amino acid sequence: CASSLIVEETQYF.

In the case of this clonotype: A much bigger clone sits one base away, suggesting this may be a read error. The chain uses TRBV5-1 and TRBJ2-7; D is unclear. The V end was cut by 2 bases, the J end by 12 bases, with 18 bases between. CDR3 length: 13 amino acids. CDR1 and CDR2 (germline): SGHRS, YFSETQ. Here the CDR3 DNA reads TGCGCCAGCAGCTTATCGTCTCAAGAGACCCGGTACTTC. It yields the protein CASSLSSQETRYF. Complete variable domain (other parts from reference TRBV5-1 and TRBJ2-7): KAGVTQTPRYLIKTRGQQVTLSCSPISGHRSVSWYQQTPGQGLQFLFEYFSETQRNKGNFPGRFSGRQFSNSRSEMNVSTLELGDSALYLCASSLSSQETRYFGPGTRLTVT.

The chain links TRBV5-4 to TRBJ2-1; TRBD1 is a possible D gene (6 bases). Germline lookup yields CDR1 SGHNT and CDR2 YYREEE (reference sequence). The CDR3 sequence is 15 residues long. Trimming shortened V by 3 bases and J by 5 bases, and 15 bases separated the two germline ends. The CDR3 DNA is TGTGCCAGCAGCTCCTCCGCGGACAGAGACAATGAGCAGTTCTTC. Its translation is CASSSSADRDNEQFF.

The V and J genes are TRBV7-9 and TRBJ2-7, with a possible D match to TRBD1 (6 bases). The V end was cut by 5 bases, the J end by 2 bases, with 16 bases between. The CDR3 consists of 15 residues. Germline CDR1 SEHNR, CDR2 FQNEAQ (reference sequence). The CDR3 spells CASSQPGDATYEQYF. DNA for the CDR3: TGTGCCAGCAGCCAGCCAGGGGACGCAACCTACGAGCAGTACTTC.